The 12 T cell receptor beta chains listed next were all sequenced from one sample in a study of cytomegalovirus exposure and HLA in healthy donors. The PCR ran on 60 Vbeta and 13 Jbeta primers. Libraries were prepared by immunoSEQ multiplex PCR; TCRdb keeps only in-frame clonotypes and omits some of them. The table includes about 130,000 clones, approximately 10% detected once. The sequenced sample consisted of PBMCs. The receptors shown here come from a woman aged 40-49 years in good health and CMV-seropositive.

The J gene is TRBJ2-3, the V gene TRBV5-1; possibly TRBD2 for D (6 bases). In germline, CDR1 is SGHRS, CDR2 YFSETQ. The CDR3 contains 14 residues. V was shortened by 3 bases and J by 6 bases, with 14 bases between the two germline ends. The CDR3 DNA sequence: TGCGCCAGCAGCTGGGGACTCGCTGAGGATACGCAGTATTTT. It yields the protein CASSWGLAEDTQYF.

This clone was seen only a few times. The genes are TRBV14 and TRBJ2-7; D is undetermined. The germline V gene has CDR1 SGHDN and CDR2 FVKESK. The CDR3 is made up of 12 amino acids. V lost 3 bases, J lost 3 bases, and 6 bases lay in between. This CDR3 reads CASSQAVYEQYF. For the CDR3, the DNA is TGTGCCAGCAGCCAGGCCGTCTACGAGCAGTACTTC.

This clone has only a few counts. The chain is built from TRBV19 and TRBJ1-2; the D gene is possibly TRBD1 (6 bases). V was cut by 5 bases and J by 6 bases, with 19 bases left in between. CDR1 is LNHDA and CDR2 is SQIVND in the germline V gene (reference sequence). This CDR3 contains 15 residues. CDR3 residues: CASSPLLQGLNGYTF. The CDR3 nucleotides read TGTGCCAGTAGTCCTCTACTCCAGGGGTTAAATGGCTACACCTTC.

This clone was picked up a small number of times. The chain carries TRBV9 and TRBJ2-2; 10 bases fit TRBD1. CDR3 size: 14 residues. In germline, CDR1 is SGDLS, CDR2 YYNGEE. V lost 3 bases to trimming and J lost 7 bases; unmatched junction nucleotides: 3. In DNA form, the CDR3 reads TGTGCCAGCAGCGGACAGGGGGCAGGCGGGGAGCTGTTTTTT. Protein product: CASSGQGAGGELFF. The whole variable domain, filled in from reference TRBV9 and TRBJ2-2, reads DSGVTQTPKHLITATGQRVTLRCSPRSGDLSVYWYQQSLDQGLQFLIQYYNGEERAKGNILERFSAQQFPDLHSELNLSSLELGDSALYFCASSGQGAGGELFFGEGSRLTVL.

The genes are TRBV6-1 and TRBJ1-6; D is uncertain. The CDR3 is 15 residues long. With 7 bases removed from V and 0 bases from J, the gap between germline ends came to 10 bases. Looked up from germline, CDR1 is MNHNS and CDR2 is SASEGT. The CDR3 DNA reads as TGTGCCAGCATCTTGAGGAGCTCCTATAATTCACCCCTCCACTTT. Residues: CASILRSSYNSPLHF.

This rearrangement joins TRBV19 to TRBJ1-1; 11 nucleotides align to TRBD1. The CDR3 sequence is 13 residues long. Germline lookup yields CDR1 LNHDA and CDR2 SQIVND (reference sequence). V lost 4 bases to trimming and J lost 5 bases; unmatched junction nucleotides: 0. The CDR3 bases are TGTGCCAGTAGTAGGGACAGGGGGACTGAAGCTTTCTTT. As protein: CASSRDRGTEAFF.

In this sample, this clone turned up a few times. This sequence joins TRBV7-2 and TRBJ1-5; TRBD1 agrees at 7 bases. CDR3 size: 16 residues. In germline, CDR1 is SGHTA, CDR2 FQGNSA. The trim removed 1 base at V and 4 bases at J, leaving 7 bases unmatched. The CDR3 loop is CASSLEVGDSNQPQHF. The CDR3 DNA is TGTGCCAGCAGCTTAGAGGTTGGGGACAGTAATCAGCCCCAGCATTTT.

This clone has a handful of counts. The rearrangement uses TRBV2 and TRBJ1-2, with 8 bases aligning to TRBD1. V trimming: 5 bases; J trimming: 8 bases; junction bases outside the gene matches: 7. Germline V CDR1 and CDR2: SNHLY, FYNNEI. The CDR3 is 13 amino acids. In nucleotides, the CDR3 is TGTGCCAGCAGTTCGGAGCGGACAGGGGGCTACACCTTC. Amino acid sequence: CASSSERTGGYTF.

The genes are TRBV7-9 and TRBJ1-1, with a tentative D call TRBD1 (5 bases). CDR3 length equals 17 residues. Looked up from germline, CDR1 is SEHNR and CDR2 is FQNEAQ (reference sequence). Trimming cost V 5 bases and J 1 base, with 20 bases left between them. This CDR3 reads CASSTGQTGPPNTEAFF. The CDR3 coding sequence is TGTGCCAGCAGCACAGGCCAGACTGGGCCCCCGAACACTGAAGCTTTCTTT.

This chain links TRBV27 with TRBJ2-2, with unresolved D. Trimming pared 2 bases from V and 2 bases from J, leaving 9 bases between. The germline gives CDR1 MNHEY, CDR2 SMNVEV (reference sequence). This CDR3 comprises 15 residues. CDR3 bases: TGTGCCAGCAGTTTAGGGCTTGCTAACACCGGGGAGCTGTTTTTT. It codes for CASSLGLANTGELFF.

This clone has just a few counts. J is TRBJ1-2 and V is TRBV11-3; the D is unclear. Trimming removed 0 bases at V and 3 bases at J, with 5 bases between. This CDR3 is built from 13 residues. Germline V gives CDR1 SGHNT, CDR2 YENEEA. The CDR3 DNA reads as TGTGCCAGCAGCTTAGATTCGGACTATGGCTACACCTTC. Translating it yields CASSLDSDYGYTF. The full variable domain, its missing parts supplied by reference TRBV11-3 and TRBJ1-2, is EAGVVQSPRYKIIEKKQPVAFWCNPISGHNTLYWYLQNLGQGPELLIRYENEEAVDDSQLPKDRFSAERLKGVDSTLKIQPAELGDSAVYLCASSLDSDYGYTFGSGTRLTVV.

This clone showed up just a few times. The V gene is TRBV4-3, the J gene TRBJ2-5; D call uncertain. The germline V and J ends were trimmed by 0 bases and 1 base, with 6 bases remaining between them. Looked up from germline, CDR1 is LGHNA and CDR2 is YSLEER. The CDR3 totals 14 residues. CDR3 region: CASSQDVSQETQYF. The CDR3 DNA follows: TGCGCCAGCAGCCAAGACGTCAGCCAAGAGACCCAGTACTTC.